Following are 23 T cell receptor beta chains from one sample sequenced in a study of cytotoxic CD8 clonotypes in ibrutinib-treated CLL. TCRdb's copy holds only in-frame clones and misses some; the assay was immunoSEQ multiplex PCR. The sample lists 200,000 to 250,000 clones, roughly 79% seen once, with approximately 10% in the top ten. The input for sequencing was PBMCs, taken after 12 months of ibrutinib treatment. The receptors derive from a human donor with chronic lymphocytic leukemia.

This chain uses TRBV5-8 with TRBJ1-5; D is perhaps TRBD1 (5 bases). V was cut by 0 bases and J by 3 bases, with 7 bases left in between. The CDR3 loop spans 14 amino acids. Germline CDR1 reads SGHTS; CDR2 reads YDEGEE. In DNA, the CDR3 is TGTGCCAGCAGCTTGGAGGACACCAATCAGCCCCAGCATTTT. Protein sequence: CASSLEDTNQPQHF.

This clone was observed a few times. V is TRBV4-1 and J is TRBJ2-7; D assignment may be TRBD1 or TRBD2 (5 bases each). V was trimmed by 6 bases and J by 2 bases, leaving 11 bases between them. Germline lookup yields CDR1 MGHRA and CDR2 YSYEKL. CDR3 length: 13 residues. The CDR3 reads CASRRDAPYEQYF. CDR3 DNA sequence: TGCGCCAGCAGACGGGACGCCCCCTACGAGCAGTACTTC.

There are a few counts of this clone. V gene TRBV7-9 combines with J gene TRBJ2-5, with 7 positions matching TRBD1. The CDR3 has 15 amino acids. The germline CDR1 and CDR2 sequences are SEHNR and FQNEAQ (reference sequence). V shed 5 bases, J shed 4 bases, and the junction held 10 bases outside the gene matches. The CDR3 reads CASSQLQGEVETQYF. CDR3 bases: TGTGCCAGCAGCCAACTCCAGGGGGAAGTAGAGACCCAGTACTTC.

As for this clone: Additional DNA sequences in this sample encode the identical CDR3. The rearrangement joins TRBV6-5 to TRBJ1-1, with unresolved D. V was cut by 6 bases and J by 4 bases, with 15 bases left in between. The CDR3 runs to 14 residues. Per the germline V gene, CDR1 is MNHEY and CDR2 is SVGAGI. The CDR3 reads CASRPVGVGTEAFF. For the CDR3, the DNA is TGTGCCAGCAGGCCCGTCGGGGTTGGCACTGAAGCTTTCTTT.

The DNA of the CDR3 is TGCGCCAGAAGGGGAGAGACCCAGTACTTC. The encoded protein is CARRGETQYF. The chain employs TRBV23-1 and TRBJ2-5, with D possibly being TRBD1 (5 bases). TRBV23-1 is an ORF, with its function uncertain. The length of the CDR3 is 10 residues. Between the trimmed V and J ends, which lost 9 bases and 4 bases, there was a span of 6 bases.

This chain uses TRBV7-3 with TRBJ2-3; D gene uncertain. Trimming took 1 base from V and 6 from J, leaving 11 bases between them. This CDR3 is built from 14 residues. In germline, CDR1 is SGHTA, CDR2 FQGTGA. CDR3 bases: TGTGCCAGCAGCTTAATCCCAGCCGCCGATACGCAGTATTTT. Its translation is CASSLIPAADTQYF.

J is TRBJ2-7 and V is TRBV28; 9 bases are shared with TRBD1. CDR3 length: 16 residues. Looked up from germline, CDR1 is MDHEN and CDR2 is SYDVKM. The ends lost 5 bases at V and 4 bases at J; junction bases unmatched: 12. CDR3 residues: CASSQLPGTGKYEQYF. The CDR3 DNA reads TGTGCCAGCAGTCAACTCCCCGGGACAGGGAAGTACGAGCAGTACTTC.

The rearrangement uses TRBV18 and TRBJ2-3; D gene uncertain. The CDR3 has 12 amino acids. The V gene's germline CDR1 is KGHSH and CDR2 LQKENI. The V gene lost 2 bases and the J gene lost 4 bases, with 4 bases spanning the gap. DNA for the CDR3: TGTGCCAGCTCACCAGGGTCAGATACGCAGTATTTT. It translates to CASSPGSDTQYF.

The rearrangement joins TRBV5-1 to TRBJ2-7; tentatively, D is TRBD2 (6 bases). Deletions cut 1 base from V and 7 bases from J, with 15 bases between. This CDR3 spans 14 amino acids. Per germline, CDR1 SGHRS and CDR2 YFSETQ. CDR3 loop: CASSLTQGLREQYF. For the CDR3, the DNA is TGCGCCAGCAGCTTGACCCAGGGACTGAGGGAGCAGTACTTC.

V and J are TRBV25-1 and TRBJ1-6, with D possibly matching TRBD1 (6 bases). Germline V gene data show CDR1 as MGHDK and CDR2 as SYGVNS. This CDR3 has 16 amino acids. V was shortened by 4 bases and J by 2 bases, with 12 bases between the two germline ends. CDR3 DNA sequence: TGTGCCAGCAGTGTTCCGGGGGCACCCTATAATTCACCCCTCCACTTT. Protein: CASSVPGAPYNSPLHF.

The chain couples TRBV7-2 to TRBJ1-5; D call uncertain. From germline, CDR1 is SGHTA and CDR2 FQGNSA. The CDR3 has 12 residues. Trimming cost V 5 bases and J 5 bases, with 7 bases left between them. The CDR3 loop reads CASSRLDQPQHF. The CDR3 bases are TGTGCCAGCAGCCGCCTCGATCAGCCCCAGCATTTT.

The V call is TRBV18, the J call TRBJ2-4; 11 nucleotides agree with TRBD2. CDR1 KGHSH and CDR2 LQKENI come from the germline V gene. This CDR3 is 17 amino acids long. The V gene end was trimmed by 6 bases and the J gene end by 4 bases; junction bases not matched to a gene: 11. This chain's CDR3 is CASSPYASSGGKNIQYF. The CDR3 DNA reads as TGTGCCAGCTCTCCTTATGCGTCTAGCGGGGGGAAAAACATTCAGTACTTC.

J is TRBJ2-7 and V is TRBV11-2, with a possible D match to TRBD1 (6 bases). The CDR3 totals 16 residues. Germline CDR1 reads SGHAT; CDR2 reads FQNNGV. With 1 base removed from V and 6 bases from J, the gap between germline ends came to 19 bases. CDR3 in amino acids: CASSLGGRVVFGEQYF. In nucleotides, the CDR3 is TGTGCCAGCAGCTTAGGGGGGCGGGTGGTCTTCGGCGAGCAGTACTTC.

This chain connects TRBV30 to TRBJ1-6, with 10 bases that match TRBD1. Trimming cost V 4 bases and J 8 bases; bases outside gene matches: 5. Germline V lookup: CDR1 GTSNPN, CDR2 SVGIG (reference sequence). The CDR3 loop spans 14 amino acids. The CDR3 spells CAWIGGQGYSPLHF. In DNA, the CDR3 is TGTGCCTGGATTGGGGGACAGGGGTATTCACCCCTCCACTTT.

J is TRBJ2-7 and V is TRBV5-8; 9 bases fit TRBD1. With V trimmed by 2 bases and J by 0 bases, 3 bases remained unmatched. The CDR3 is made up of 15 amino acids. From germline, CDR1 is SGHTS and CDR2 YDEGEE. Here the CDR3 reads CASSLPGQGSYEQYF. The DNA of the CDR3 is TGTGCCAGCAGCTTACCGGGACAGGGCTCCTACGAGCAGTACTTC.

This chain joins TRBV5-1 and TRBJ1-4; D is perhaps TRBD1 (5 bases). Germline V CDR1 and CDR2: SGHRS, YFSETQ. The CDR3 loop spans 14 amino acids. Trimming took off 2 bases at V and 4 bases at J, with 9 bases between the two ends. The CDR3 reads CASSFDSFNEKLFF. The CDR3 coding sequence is TGCGCCAGCAGCTTCGACAGCTTTAATGAAAAACTGTTTTTT. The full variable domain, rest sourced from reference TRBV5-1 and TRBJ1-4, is KAGVTQTPRYLIKTRGQQVTLSCSPISGHRSVSWYQQTPGQGLQFLFEYFSETQRNKGNFPGRFSGRQFSNSRSEMNVSTLELGDSALYLCASSFDSFNEKLFFGSGTQLSVL.

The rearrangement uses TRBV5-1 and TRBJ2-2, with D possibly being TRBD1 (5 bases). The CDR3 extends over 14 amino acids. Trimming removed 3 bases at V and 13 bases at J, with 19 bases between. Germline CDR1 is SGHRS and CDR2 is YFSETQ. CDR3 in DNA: TGCGCCAGCAGCTACGACAGCCTCGAAGGTTCGCTGTTTTTT. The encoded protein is CASSYDSLEGSLFF.

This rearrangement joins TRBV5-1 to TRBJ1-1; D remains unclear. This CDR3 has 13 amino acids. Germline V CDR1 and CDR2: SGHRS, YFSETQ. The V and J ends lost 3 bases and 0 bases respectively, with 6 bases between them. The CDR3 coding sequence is TGCGCCAGCAGCTCGAATCTGAACACTGAAGCTTTCTTT. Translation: CASSSNLNTEAFF.

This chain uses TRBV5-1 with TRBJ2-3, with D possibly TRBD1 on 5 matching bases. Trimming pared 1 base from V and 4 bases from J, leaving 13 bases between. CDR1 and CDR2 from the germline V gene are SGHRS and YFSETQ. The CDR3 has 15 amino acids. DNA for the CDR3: TGCGCCAGCAGCTTGAGGGGCCAAGCTGCAGATACGCAGTATTTT. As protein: CASSLRGQAADTQYF.

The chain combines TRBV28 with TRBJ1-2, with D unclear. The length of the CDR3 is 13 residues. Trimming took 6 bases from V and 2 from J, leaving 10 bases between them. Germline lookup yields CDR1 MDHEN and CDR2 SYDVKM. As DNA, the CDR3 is TGTGCCAGCAGACTTGACACCAACTATGGCTACACCTTC. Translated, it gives CASRLDTNYGYTF.

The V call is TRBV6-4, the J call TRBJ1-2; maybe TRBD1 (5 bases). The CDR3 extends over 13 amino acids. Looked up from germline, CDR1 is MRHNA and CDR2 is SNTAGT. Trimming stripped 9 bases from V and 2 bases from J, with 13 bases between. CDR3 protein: CARRDLPNYGYTF. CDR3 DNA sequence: TGTGCCAGAAGGGACCTTCCAAACTATGGCTACACCTTC.

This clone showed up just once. The CDR3 DNA is TGTGCCAGCAGTGAGCAGGGGGCCTCGAGCTTCTCTGAGGCCCAGCATTTT. It codes for CASSEQGASSFSEAQHF. The rearrangement uses TRBV2 and TRBJ1-5; the match to TRBD1 covers 8 bases. Trimming at V came to 3 bases and at J to 11 bases, leaving 18 bases not matched to a gene. Germline V gene data show CDR1 as SNHLY and CDR2 as FYNNEI. The CDR3 consists of 17 residues. Combining the CDR3 with reference TRBV2 and TRBJ1-5 gives the whole variable domain EPEVTQTPSHQVTQMGQEVILRCVPISNHLYFYWYRQILGQKVEFLVSFYNNEISEKSEIFDDQFSVERPDGSNFTLKIRSTKLEDSAMYFCASSEQGASSFSEAQHFGDGTRLSIL.

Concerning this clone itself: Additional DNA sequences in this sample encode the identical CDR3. The CDR3 protein is CASKVNTEAFF. In DNA, the CDR3 is TGTGCCAGCAAGGTTAACACTGAAGCTTTCTTT. The V call is TRBV6-1, the J call TRBJ1-1, with unresolved D. The germline V gene has CDR1 MNHNS and CDR2 SASEGT. The CDR3 totals 11 residues. The V end lost 7 bases, the J end lost 2 bases, and 5 bases lay between the germline ends.